Below are 29 T cell receptor beta chains sequenced from a single sample in a study of a mutant IDH1 vaccine in newly diagnosed glioma. Sample time point: week 5, during vaccination. Every single dose of the vaccine, 300 ug of mutant IDH1 20-mer peptide, came with topical imiquimod. These receptors have no known antigen. Clones were read by immunoSEQ multiplex PCR, and TCRdb kept only the in-frame ones, dropping some. The sample has fewer than 100,000 clones, more than 85% seen once. The sample was PBMCs, taken from a glioma patient whose treatment included an IDH1 peptide vaccine. These receptors all come from a woman between 45 and 60 years old with glioma.

The chain couples TRBV2 to TRBJ1-6; a weak D match, TRBD1 (5 bases). CDR1 and CDR2 (germline): SNHLY, FYNNEI. V gave up 5 bases and J gave up 0 bases, with 14 bases separating them. The CDR3 length is 17 residues. CDR3 DNA: TGTGCCAGCAGTCCTGACTGGGGGAGCTCCTATAATTCACCCCTCCACTTT. Residues: CASSPDWGSSYNSPLHF.

This chain uses TRBV7-9 with TRBJ2-7, with D possibly being TRBD1 (5 bases). V was pared by 5 bases and J by 8 bases, with 16 bases between. CDR3 length: 13 amino acids. The germline gives CDR1 SEHNR, CDR2 FQNEAQ (reference sequence). For the CDR3, the DNA is TGTGCCAGCAGCCCGCTCAACAGGCCCCAGCAGTACTTC. Its protein product is CASSPLNRPQQYF.

This chain connects TRBV5-4 to TRBJ1-4; D unclear. Germline CDR1 SGHNT, CDR2 YYREEE (reference sequence). V lost 2 bases and J 6 bases, leaving 5 bases between the germline ends. The CDR3 consists of 12 residues. CDR3 DNA: TGTGCCAGCAGCTTCTACGATGAAAAACTGTTTTTT. It yields the protein CASSFYDEKLFF.

The chain combines TRBV7-2 with TRBJ2-3; a possible D gene is TRBD2 (7 bases). V was pared by 4 bases and J by 5 bases, with 16 bases between. Looked up from germline, CDR1 is SGHTA and CDR2 is FQGNSA. CDR3 length equals 15 residues. CDR3 DNA sequence: TGTGCCAGCAGCTCCCTGGCGGGGGCCGGAGATACGCAGTATTTT. Residues: CASSSLAGAGDTQYF.

The J gene is TRBJ2-1, the V gene TRBV18, with a possible D match to TRBD2 (7 bases). CDR3 size: 14 residues. V was trimmed by 3 bases and J by 7 bases, leaving 13 bases between them. CDR1 and CDR2 from the germline V gene are KGHSH and LQKENI. The CDR3 region has the DNA TGTGCCAGCTCACCCGCGGGGGCAGGGAATGAGCAGTTCTTC. This translates into CASSPAGAGNEQFF.

The chain recombines TRBV5-1 with TRBJ2-7; D call uncertain. The germline CDR1 and CDR2 sequences are SGHRS and YFSETQ. This CDR3 comprises 15 residues. The V and J ends lost 3 bases and 1 base respectively, with 14 bases between them. Here the CDR3 DNA reads TGCGCCAGCAGCTCGCCGACTCTTAATTCCTACGAGCAGTACTTC. Translated: CASSSPTLNSYEQYF.

This chain connects TRBV29-1 to TRBJ2-2; D perhaps matches TRBD1 (6 bases). Germline CDR1 and CDR2: SQVTM and ANQGSEA. This CDR3 is 13 amino acids long. Trimming removed 7 bases at V and 6 bases at J, with 15 bases between. In DNA, the CDR3 is TGCAGCGCCGGGACACCTTTGCCCGGGGAGCTGTTTTTT. This translates into CSAGTPLPGELFF.

The V gene is TRBV28, the J gene TRBJ2-1, with 13 bases identical to TRBD2. This CDR3 comprises 16 residues. Trimming took 5 bases from V and 3 from J; bases not matched to a gene: 4. The germline CDR1 and CDR2 sequences are MDHEN and SYDVKM. This CDR3 reads CASSPGLAGVYNEQFF. Written as DNA, the CDR3 is TGTGCCAGCAGTCCCGGACTAGCGGGAGTCTACAATGAGCAGTTCTTC.

This clone was recorded only once. The chain joins TRBV5-4 to TRBJ1-1; 10 bases align to TRBD1. Germline assignment: CDR1 SGHNT and CDR2 YYREEE (reference sequence). The CDR3 spans 16 residues. V gave up 3 bases and J gave up 0 bases; unmatched junction bases: 5. CDR3: CASSSRQGAVNTEAFF. CDR3 sequence (DNA): TGTGCCAGCAGCTCTCGACAGGGGGCGGTGAACACTGAAGCTTTCTTT.

The rearrangement uses TRBV10-1 and TRBJ2-5, with a possible D match to TRBD2 (5 bases). The J call may be wrong; the DNA end is better matched by TRBJ2-7. The CDR3 has 14 residues. Germline V gene data show CDR1 as WNHNN and CDR2 as SYGVQD (reference sequence). In DNA, the CDR3 is TGCGCCAGCAGTGATGGGTGGGAGACCAACGAGCAGTACTTC. Encoded protein: CASSDGWETNEQYF.

A few counts support this clone. The genes are TRBV30 and TRBJ1-2, with D perhaps matching TRBD1 (5 bases). The germline V gene has CDR1 GTSNPN and CDR2 SVGIG (reference sequence). The CDR3 is 19 residues long. V lost 0 bases and J lost 2, with 25 bases in between. In DNA, the CDR3 is TGTGCCTGGAGTGTACTCTACAACCAGGGTGTTGGAGCGAACTATGGCTACACCTTC. The encoded protein is CAWSVLYNQGVGANYGYTF.

In its sample, this clone was seen once. The chain joins TRBV19 to TRBJ1-6; 9 bases are a match to TRBD1. V gave up 1 base and J gave up 7 bases; unmatched junction bases: 2. There are 15 residues in the CDR3. Germline V lookup: CDR1 LNHDA, CDR2 SQIVND (reference sequence). The CDR3 reads CASSIGGTGNSPLHF. CDR3 in DNA: TGTGCCAGTAGTATAGGAGGGACAGGGAATTCACCCCTCCACTTT.

The V gene is TRBV4-1, the J gene TRBJ1-4, with TRBD1 matching 8 bases. Trimming took 1 base from V and 3 from J; bases not matched to a gene: 4. This CDR3 is built from 16 residues. Germline V lookup: CDR1 MGHRA, CDR2 YSYEKL. CDR3 DNA sequence: TGCGCCAGCAGCCAAGTCGGCAGGGGGCCTAATGAAAAACTGTTTTTT. Its translation: CASSQVGRGPNEKLFF.

The J gene is TRBJ2-7, the V gene TRBV19; 8 bases are a match to TRBD2. The trim removed 10 bases at V and 5 bases at J, leaving 10 bases unmatched. The CDR3 extends over 13 amino acids. CDR1 LNHDA and CDR2 SQIVND come from the germline V gene (reference sequence). Here the CDR3 reads CATIGLAGNEQYF. CDR3 sequence (DNA): TGTGCCACCATAGGACTAGCAGGCAACGAGCAGTACTTC. Combining the CDR3 with reference TRBV19 and TRBJ2-7 gives the whole variable domain DGGITQSPKYLFRKEGQNVTLSCEQNLNHDAMYWYRQDPGQGLRLIYYSQIVNDFQKGDIAEGYSVSREKKESFPLTVTSAQKNPTAFYLCATIGLAGNEQYFGPGTRLTVT.

The rearrangement links TRBV9 to TRBJ2-7; D not certain. The CDR3 runs to 14 residues. Germline V gene sequence: CDR1 SGDLS, CDR2 YYNGEE. V was pared by 2 bases and J by 0 bases, with 9 bases between. CDR3 loop: CASSVYYGSYEQYF. The CDR3 DNA reads TGTGCCAGCAGCGTCTATTATGGCTCCTACGAGCAGTACTTC.

V gene TRBV30 combines with J gene TRBJ1-5; D is ambiguous. Trimming stripped 0 bases from V and 6 bases from J, with 12 bases between. Germline loops: CDR1 GTSNPN, CDR2 SVGIG (reference sequence). The CDR3 is made up of 14 amino acids. The CDR3 region has the DNA TGTGCCTGGAGTGTGGCAAGGGCCAGTCAGCCCCAGCATTTT. Translation gives CAWSVARASQPQHF.

The chain links TRBV5-6 to TRBJ2-7; the D is unclear. The CDR3 is 17 amino acids. Germline loops: CDR1 SGHDT, CDR2 YYEEEE. Deletions cut 2 bases from V and 2 bases from J, with 20 bases between. The CDR3 loop is CASSLINSRAVTYEQYF. The CDR3 nucleotides read TGTGCCAGCAGCTTAATCAATTCACGGGCGGTTACCTACGAGCAGTACTTC.

This chain links TRBV19 with TRBJ2-5; D may be TRBD2 (6 bases). Germline V gene sequence: CDR1 LNHDA, CDR2 SQIVND (reference sequence). The CDR3 has 15 amino acids. Trimming shortened V by 3 bases and J by 5 bases, and 16 bases separated the two germline ends. The DNA for the CDR3 is TGTGCCAGTAGTATGAGAGGGACTCTCACGGAGACCCAGTACTTC. Translation gives CASSMRGTLTETQYF.

The chain joins TRBV30 to TRBJ2-5; D is unclear. The DNA end favors TRBJ2-7, so the J call may be wrong. CDR3 length: 11 amino acids. Germline V gives CDR1 GTSNPN, CDR2 SVGIG (reference sequence). The DNA of the CDR3 is TGTGCCTGGAGTGCCCCCTACGAGCAGTACTTC. It yields the protein CAWSAPYEQYF.

V gene TRBV27 combines with J gene TRBJ2-1; 7 positions match TRBD2. Per the germline V gene, CDR1 is MNHEY and CDR2 is SMNVEV (reference sequence). Unmatched junction bases numbered 7, after V lost 2 bases and J lost 3 bases. The CDR3 length is 16 residues. CDR3: CASSLPGLGNYNEQFF. The CDR3 nucleotides read TGTGCCAGCAGTTTACCAGGACTAGGGAACTACAATGAGCAGTTCTTC.

The V call is TRBV30, the J call TRBJ2-7, with a tentative D call TRBD2 (5 bases). Trimming shortened V by 4 bases and J by 3 bases, and 10 bases separated the two germline ends. Germline assignment: CDR1 GTSNPN and CDR2 SVGIG (reference sequence). CDR3 size: 12 residues. The CDR3 loop is CAWNLAHYEQYF. For the CDR3, the DNA is TGTGCCTGGAACCTAGCCCACTACGAGCAGTACTTC.

The chain links TRBV30 to TRBJ1-6; D is ambiguous. CDR3 length: 14 amino acids. With 4 bases removed from V and 7 bases from J, the gap between germline ends came to 14 bases. Germline CDR1 and CDR2: GTSNPN and SVGIG (reference sequence). CDR3 protein: CAWISMGKNSPLHF. The DNA of the CDR3 is TGTGCCTGGATCTCAATGGGAAAAAATTCACCCCTCCACTTT.

The gene calls are TRBV5-4 and TRBJ2-7, with D possibly TRBD2 on 6 matching bases. Germline loops: CDR1 SGHNT, CDR2 YYREEE (reference sequence). V lost 2 bases to trimming and J lost 0 bases, with 12 bases between them. The CDR3 runs 15 residues. The CDR3 DNA is TGTGCCAGCAGCTTTGGAGGGGCTTCCTCCTACGAGCAGTACTTC. Its translation: CASSFGGASSYEQYF.

This rearrangement joins TRBV2 to TRBJ1-2; D is ambiguous. The germline V and J ends were trimmed by 4 bases and 6 bases, with 15 bases remaining between them. The CDR3 is 14 amino acids. In germline, CDR1 is SNHLY, CDR2 FYNNEI. The CDR3: CASSGVGPRDGYTF. DNA of the CDR3: TGTGCCAGCAGTGGGGTGGGCCCCCGGGATGGCTACACCTTC.

The CDR3 DNA reads TGTGCCAGCAGCGGGACTTCCCCTACCTACGAGCAGTACTTC. Translating gives CASSGTSPTYEQYF. The chain recombines TRBV7-9 with TRBJ2-7, with a weak D call TRBD2 (6 bases). The V end was cut by 5 bases, the J end by 2 bases, with 13 bases between. This CDR3 has 14 residues. The germline V gene has CDR1 SEHNR and CDR2 FQNEAQ (reference sequence).

This rearrangement joins TRBV19 to TRBJ1-2, with a possible D match to TRBD1 (5 bases). The CDR3 is made up of 14 amino acids. Germline-derived CDR1 and CDR2 are LNHDA and SQIVND (reference sequence). The V end was cut by 1 base, the J end by 8 bases, with 14 bases between. Here the CDR3 DNA reads TGTGCCAGTAGTATAGGACAGATCTCGAGCGGCTACACCTTC. As protein: CASSIGQISSGYTF.

This clone has a handful of counts. The chain combines TRBV5-1 with TRBJ2-7, with 10 bases fitting TRBD1. Unmatched junction bases numbered 7, after V lost 3 bases and J lost 4 bases. Germline lookup yields CDR1 SGHRS and CDR2 YFSETQ. The CDR3 totals 15 residues. The CDR3 DNA is TGCGCCAGCAGCTCCCTCGGGACAGGGGTTTACGAGCAGTACTTC. This translates into CASSSLGTGVYEQYF.

CDR3 residues: CASSPTVGTSIEQFF. The CDR3 DNA is TGTGCCAGCAGCCCGACGGTTGGGACTAGCATTGAGCAGTTCTTC. V is TRBV11-2 and J is TRBJ2-1; TRBD2 matches 9 bases. J was trimmed by 9 bases and V by 5 bases; bases with no gene match: 11. Germline V gives CDR1 SGHAT, CDR2 FQNNGV. The CDR3 is 15 residues long.

The chain carries TRBV5-6 and TRBJ2-5, with D maybe TRBD2 (6 bases). The J call may be incorrect, as the DNA end agrees better with TRBJ2-7. CDR3 length: 13 amino acids. Germline values: CDR1 SGHDT, CDR2 YYEEEE. The CDR3 sequence: CASRFFGGYEQYF. The CDR3 DNA reads TGTGCCAGCAGATTCTTCGGGGGCTACGAGCAGTACTTC.